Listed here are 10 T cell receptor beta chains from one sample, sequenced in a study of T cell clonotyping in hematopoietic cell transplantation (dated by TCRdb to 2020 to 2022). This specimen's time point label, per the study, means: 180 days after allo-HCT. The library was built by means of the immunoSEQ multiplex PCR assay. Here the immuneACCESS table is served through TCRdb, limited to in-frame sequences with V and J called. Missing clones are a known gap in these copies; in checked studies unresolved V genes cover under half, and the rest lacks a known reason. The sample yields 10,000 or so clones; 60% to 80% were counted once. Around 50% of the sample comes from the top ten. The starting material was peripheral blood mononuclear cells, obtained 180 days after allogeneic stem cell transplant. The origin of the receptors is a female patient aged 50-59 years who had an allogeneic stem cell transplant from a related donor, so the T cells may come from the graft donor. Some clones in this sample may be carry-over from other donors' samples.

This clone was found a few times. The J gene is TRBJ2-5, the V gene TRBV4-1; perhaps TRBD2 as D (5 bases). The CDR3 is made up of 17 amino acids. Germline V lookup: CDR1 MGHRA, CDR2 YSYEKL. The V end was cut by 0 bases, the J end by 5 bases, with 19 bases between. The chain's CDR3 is CASSQDLGRGSPETQYF. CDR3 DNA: TGCGCCAGCAGCCAAGATCTTGGGCGAGGGTCCCCCGAGACCCAGTACTTC.

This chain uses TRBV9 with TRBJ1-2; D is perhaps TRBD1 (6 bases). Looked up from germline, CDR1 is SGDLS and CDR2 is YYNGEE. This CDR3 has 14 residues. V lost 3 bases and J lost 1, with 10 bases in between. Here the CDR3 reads CASSAGDLNYGYTF. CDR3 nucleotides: TGTGCCAGCAGCGCAGGGGACCTTAACTATGGCTACACCTTC.

The CDR3 DNA reads TGCGCCAGCAGGGCCGGGACAGGGGCCCCCTACGAGCAGTACTTC. Translating gives CASRAGTGAPYEQYF. The rearrangement uses TRBV10-1 and TRBJ2-7, with 10 bases fitting TRBD1. V was pared by 6 bases and J by 2 bases, with 7 bases of the junction left unmatched. The CDR3 totals 15 residues. The V gene's germline CDR1 is WNHNN and CDR2 SYGVQD (reference sequence).

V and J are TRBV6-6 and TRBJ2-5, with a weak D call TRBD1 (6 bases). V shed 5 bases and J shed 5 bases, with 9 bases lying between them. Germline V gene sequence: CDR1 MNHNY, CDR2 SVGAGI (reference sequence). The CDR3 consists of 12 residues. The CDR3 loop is CASSAQGETQYF. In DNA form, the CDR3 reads TGTGCCAGCAGTGCCCAGGGGGAGACCCAGTACTTC.

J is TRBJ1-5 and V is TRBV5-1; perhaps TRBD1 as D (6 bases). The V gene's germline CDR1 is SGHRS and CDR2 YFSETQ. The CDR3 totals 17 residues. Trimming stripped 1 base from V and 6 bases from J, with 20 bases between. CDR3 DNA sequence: TGCGCCAGCAGCTTGACGGGGGGCGCGGGTACGGGTCAGCCCCAGCATTTT. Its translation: CASSLTGGAGTGQPQHF.

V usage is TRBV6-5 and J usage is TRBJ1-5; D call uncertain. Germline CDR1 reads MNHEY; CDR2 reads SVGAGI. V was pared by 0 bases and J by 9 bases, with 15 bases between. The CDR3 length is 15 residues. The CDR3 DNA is TGTGCCAGCAGTTACTCGATCCGGTTGAAGGTGCCCCAGCATTTT. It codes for CASSYSIRLKVPQHF.

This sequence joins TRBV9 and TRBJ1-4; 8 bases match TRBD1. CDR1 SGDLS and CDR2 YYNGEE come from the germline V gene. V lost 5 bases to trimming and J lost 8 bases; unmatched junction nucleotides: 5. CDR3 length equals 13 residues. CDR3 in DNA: TGTGCCAGCAGTTTGTACAGGGGGGAAAAACTGTTTTTT. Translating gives CASSLYRGEKLFF.

The CDR3 DNA is TGTGCCAGCAGCTTAAAGCGACAGCTGAACACTGAAGCTTTCTTT. Protein: CASSLKRQLNTEAFF. The chain combines TRBV7-8 with TRBJ1-1, with D possibly TRBD1 on 5 matching bases. Germline CDR1 SGHVS, CDR2 FQNEAQ. V lost 2 bases and J 0 bases, leaving 10 bases between the germline ends. The CDR3 runs 15 residues.

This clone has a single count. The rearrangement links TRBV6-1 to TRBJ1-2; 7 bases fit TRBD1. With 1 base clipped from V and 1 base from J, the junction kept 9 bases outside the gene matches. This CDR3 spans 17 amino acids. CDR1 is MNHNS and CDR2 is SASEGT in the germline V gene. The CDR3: CASSEVGTESFNYGYTF. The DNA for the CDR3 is TGTGCCAGCAGTGAAGTGGGGACAGAATCTTTTAACTATGGCTACACCTTC.

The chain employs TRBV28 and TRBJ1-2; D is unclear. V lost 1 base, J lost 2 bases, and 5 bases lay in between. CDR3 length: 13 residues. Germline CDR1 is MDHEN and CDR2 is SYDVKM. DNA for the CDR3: TGTGCCAGCAGTTTATCGGTGAACTATGGCTACACCTTC. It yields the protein CASSLSVNYGYTF.